One sample yielded the 10 T cell receptor beta chains listed below, sequenced in a study of OX40 agonist ivuxolimab in advanced cancers. Some clones are missing from TCRdb's copy, which holds only in-frame ones; the method was immunoSEQ multiplex PCR. The sample shows about 82,000 clones, more than 70% of them seen only once. Specimen: CD4+ or CD8+ T cells sorted from blood, collected in a trial of the OX40 agonist ivuxolimab. The source of these receptors is an adult with an advanced solid tumor such as melanoma, head and neck, liver or kidney cancer.

CDR3 nucleotide sequence: TGCGCCAGCAGCCCGACTAGCGGGAGCAGTGAGCAGTTCTTC. It encodes CASSPTSGSSEQFF. V gene TRBV5-1 combines with J gene TRBJ2-1, with 12 bases matching TRBD2. CDR3 size: 14 residues. Per germline, CDR1 SGHRS and CDR2 YFSETQ. V trimming: 4 bases; J trimming: 9 bases; junction bases outside the gene matches: 5.

The chain is built from TRBV14 and TRBJ1-6; TRBD1 is a possible D gene (5 bases). Trimming removed 4 bases from V and 3 bases from J, with 10 bases in between. This CDR3 comprises 15 residues. CDR1 is SGHDN and CDR2 is FVKESK in the germline V gene. CDR3 sequence: CASSRDRLYNSPLHF. CDR3 coding DNA: TGTGCCAGCAGCCGCGACAGACTCTATAATTCACCCCTCCACTTT.

The V call is TRBV7-9, the J call TRBJ2-6; D gene ambiguous. Trimming shortened V by 2 bases and J by 4 bases, and 6 bases separated the two germline ends. CDR1 and CDR2 from the germline V gene are SEHNR and FQNEAQ (reference sequence). The CDR3 is 14 residues long. CDR3 coding DNA: TGTGCCAGCAGCTTAAATGGAGGGGCCAACGTCCTGACTTTC. Encoded protein: CASSLNGGANVLTF. Together with reference TRBV7-9 and TRBJ2-6, the CDR3 gives the full variable domain: DTGVSQNPRHKITKRGQNVTFRCDPISEHNRLYWYRQTLGQGPEFLTYFQNEAQLEKSRLLSDRFSAERPKGSFSTLEIQRTEQGDSAMYLCASSLNGGANVLTFGAGSRLTVL.

The chain joins TRBV9 to TRBJ2-5; maybe TRBD1 (6 bases). Trimming took off 3 bases at V and 2 bases at J, with 14 bases between the two ends. Germline CDR1 reads SGDLS; CDR2 reads YYNGEE. The length of the CDR3 is 15 residues. CDR3 nucleotide sequence: TGTGCCAGCAGCGCGCGGACAGACCTTCAAGAGACCCAGTACTTC. It yields the protein CASSARTDLQETQYF. The full variable domain, completed using reference TRBV9 and TRBJ2-5, is DSGVTQTPKHLITATGQRVTLRCSPRSGDLSVYWYQQSLDQGLQFLIQYYNGEERAKGNILERFSAQQFPDLHSELNLSSLELGDSALYFCASSARTDLQETQYFGPGTRLLVL.

CDR3 bases: TGCGCCAGCAGCTTGCTCGGCAGGGGGATAACCTCTGGAAACACCATATATTTT. It specifies CASSLLGRGITSGNTIYF. The chain joins TRBV5-1 to TRBJ1-3; 7 bases agree with TRBD1. The CDR3 runs to 18 residues. The V and J ends lost 1 base and 0 bases, in that order; junction bases with no gene match: 10. CDR1 and CDR2 (germline): SGHRS, YFSETQ.

The chain has TRBV19 and TRBJ2-6, with D perhaps matching TRBD2 (6 bases). V gave up 5 bases and J gave up 1 base, with 12 bases separating them. The germline V gene has CDR1 LNHDA and CDR2 SQIVND (reference sequence). The CDR3 covers 16 residues. CDR3 in DNA: TGTGCCAGTAGTCCAGGGACTCCTTCTGGGGCCAACGTCCTGACTTTC. This translates into CASSPGTPSGANVLTF.

DNA of the CDR3: TGTGCCAGCAGCCCCAGGGACAGAGCCTACGAGCAGTACTTC. Its translation: CASSPRDRAYEQYF. The gene calls are TRBV11-1 and TRBJ2-7, with 7 bases fitting TRBD1. The CDR3 runs to 14 residues. After removal of 5 bases from V and 2 bases from J, the junction contained 6 bases not matched to a gene. Germline-derived CDR1 and CDR2 are SGHAT and FQDESV (reference sequence). The variable domain in full, completed from reference TRBV11-1 and TRBJ2-7, reads EAEVAQSPRYKITEKSQAVAFWCDPISGHATLYWYRQILGQGPELLVQFQDESVVDDSQLPKDRFSAERLKGVDSTLKIQPAELGDSAMYLCASSPRDRAYEQYFGPGTRLTVT.

The V gene is TRBV6-1, the J gene TRBJ1-4, with D unclear. CDR1 is MNHNS and CDR2 is SASEGT in the germline V gene. V was pared by 1 base and J by 10 bases, with 10 bases between. The CDR3 consists of 13 residues. The DNA for the CDR3 is TGTGCCAGCAGTGAAGAAATAGGGAGAAAACTGTTTTTT. Amino acids: CASSEEIGRKLFF.

The gene calls are TRBV6-5 and TRBJ2-7; 12 nucleotides align to TRBD2. Germline V lookup: CDR1 MNHEY, CDR2 SVGAGI. There are 15 residues in the CDR3. J was trimmed by 4 bases and V by 5 bases; bases with no gene match: 6. CDR3 protein: CASSPKTSGSYEQYF. In nucleotides, the CDR3 is TGTGCCAGCAGTCCGAAGACTAGCGGGAGTTACGAGCAGTACTTC.

The J gene is TRBJ2-5, the V gene TRBV5-4; perhaps TRBD1 as D (5 bases). The CDR3 extends over 14 amino acids. V was trimmed by 3 bases and J by 2 bases, leaving 11 bases between them. Looked up from germline, CDR1 is SGHNT and CDR2 is YYREEE (reference sequence). The CDR3 coding sequence is TGTGCCAGCAGCTACCGACAGTTTCAAGAGACCCAGTACTTC. This codes for CASSYRQFQETQYF. The variable domain in full, with the rest retrieved from reference TRBV5-4 and TRBJ2-5, is ETGVTQSPTHLIKTRGQQVTLRCSSQSGHNTVSWYQQALGQGPQFIFQYYREEENGRGNFPPRFSGLQFPNYSSELNVNALELDDSALYLCASSYRQFQETQYFGPGTRLLVL.